This TCR beta chain was sequenced during a study of neoadjuvant anti-PD-1 for oral cavity cancer. The overall study: Before surgery, most patients got three to four biweekly 3 mg/kg nivolumab doses. Points from the study as a whole: Treg/Th17 ratio rose with pretreatment blood and fell with post-treatment tumor TCRbeta clonality.

Comments on this clone: The antigen is not known.

Data came from immunoSEQ multiplex PCR; TCRdb stores just in-frame clones and leaves some out. The sample has around 11,000 clones, approximately 52% seen once. Looked up from germline, CDR1 is LNHDA and CDR2 is SQIVND (reference sequence). With 3 bases removed from V and 2 bases from J, the gap between germline ends came to 13 bases. The CDR3 loop spans 15 amino acids. These newly diagnosed stage II-IVA oral cavity squamous cell carcinoma patients had no prior systemic or radiation treatment. The sequence derives from a person between 40 and 85 years old with oral cavity squamous cell carcinoma. The chain uses TRBV19 and TRBJ2-5; D gene uncertain. This specimen was tumor tissue, taken before nivolumab (anti-PD-1) treatment. CDR3: CASSMGSRFQETQYF. The CDR3 nucleotides read TGTGCCAGTAGTATGGGCTCTAGGTTTCAAGAGACCCAGTACTTC.